Following are 28 T cell receptor beta chains from one sample sequenced in a study of blood T cells in healthy people across ages. It was with a sample-barcoded 5' primer and a J-beta primer mix that a second PCR of roughly 7 to 12 cycles was run. MiXCR, run by TCRdb on the 5' RACE reads, gives a single entry per CDR3 protein. The sample yields around 1,900,000 distinct CDR3 sequences, roughly two fifths seen once. The specimen sequenced was blood. Receptors originate from a human donor in good health.

At least ten counts were recorded for this clonotype. V is TRBV7-2 and J is TRBJ2-7; 8 bases fit TRBD1. The CDR3 is 14 residues long. From germline, CDR1 is SGHTA and CDR2 FQGNSA. The V and J ends lost 5 bases and 6 bases, in that order; junction bases with no gene match: 9. The CDR3 DNA is TGTGCCAGCAGCCCAGACGGACAGGGAGGCGAGCAGTACTTC. Translating it yields CASSPDGQGGEQYF.

The rearrangement joins TRBV9 to TRBJ2-4; D possibly corresponds to TRBD1 (6 bases). Gene TRBJ2-7 matches the end of the DNA better, so the J call may be wrong. Germline V gene sequence: CDR1 SGDLS, CDR2 YYNGEE. The CDR3 consists of 13 residues. CDR3: CASSVNIGGEQYF. CDR3 nucleotide sequence: TGTGCCAGCAGCGTAAATATAGGGGGCGAGCAGTACTTC.

This sequence joins TRBV7-2 and TRBJ2-6, with a tentative D call TRBD1 (6 bases). V was pared by 7 bases and J by 6 bases, with 25 bases between. Germline V gene lookup returns CDR1 SGHTA and CDR2 FQGNSA. The CDR3 spans 18 residues. CDR3 nucleotides: TGTGCCAGCACCCCTAGAGACAGGAATCCGACTATGGCCAACGTCCTGACTTTC. This codes for CASTPRDRNPTMANVLTF. Combining the CDR3 with reference TRBV7-2 and TRBJ2-6 gives the whole variable domain GAGVSQSPSNKVTEKGKDVELRCDPISGHTALYWYRQSLGQGLEFLIYFQGNSAPDKSGLPSDRFSAERTGGSVSTLTIQRTQQEDSAVYLCASTPRDRNPTMANVLTFGAGSRLTVL.

The rearrangement uses TRBV21-1 and TRBJ2-4; the table assigns TRBD1, which was not confirmed against the DNA. TRBV21-1 is annotated as a pseudogene. The CDR3 is 16 amino acids. The CDR3 is CASSSGSGTGENIQYF. The CDR3 coding sequence is TGTGCCAGCAGCTCGGGGTCCGGGACAGGGGAAAACATTCAGTACTTC.

The V call is TRBV5-5, the J call TRBJ2-1; D is possibly TRBD1 (6 bases). V lost 4 bases to trimming and J lost 4 bases, with 15 bases between them. CDR3 length: 15 amino acids. CDR1 is SGHKS and CDR2 is YYEKEE in the germline V gene (reference sequence). CDR3 sequence reads: CASSLIQGAYNEQFF. In DNA form, the CDR3 reads TGTGCCAGCAGCCTAATACAGGGAGCGTACAATGAGCAGTTCTTC.

The V call is TRBV6-1, the J call TRBJ2-7; no clear D gene. The V end was cut by 4 bases, the J end by 3 bases, with 10 bases between. Germline CDR1 and CDR2: MNHNS and SASEGT. This CDR3 spans 13 amino acids. The CDR3, as DNA: TGTGCCAGCAGTGGGCCGATGATCTACGAGCAGTACTTC. It specifies CASSGPMIYEQYF.

V usage is TRBV7-2 and J usage is TRBJ2-5, with 10 bases that match TRBD2. Germline V gives CDR1 SGHTA, CDR2 FQGNSA. This CDR3 has 15 residues. With 5 bases clipped from V and 4 bases from J, the junction kept 7 bases outside the gene matches. For the CDR3, the DNA is TGTGCCAGCAGCCCGGTCCCTAGCGGGGGAGAGACCCAGTACTTC. As protein: CASSPVPSGGETQYF. Variable domain in full (rest from reference TRBV7-2 and TRBJ2-5): GAGVSQSPSNKVTEKGKDVELRCDPISGHTALYWYRQSLGQGLEFLIYFQGNSAPDKSGLPSDRFSAERTGGSVSTLTIQRTQQEDSAVYLCASSPVPSGGETQYFGPGTRLLVL.

The J gene is TRBJ2-3, the V gene TRBV5-1, with D perhaps being TRBD1 or TRBD2 (5 bases each). From germline, CDR1 is SGHRS and CDR2 YFSETQ. The CDR3 totals 16 residues. Trimming shortened V by 4 bases and J by 6 bases, and 21 bases separated the two germline ends. Written as DNA, the CDR3 is TGCGCCAGCAGCCTCCGCGGGCAGGGAGTGTCGGATACGCAGTATTTT. The encoded protein is CASSLRGQGVSDTQYF.

Points on this clonotype: At one boundary the junction diverges from the germline segment, which might be a read error. The chain links TRBV6-2 or TRBV6-3 to TRBJ1-1; D gene ambiguous. The germline V gene encodes CDR1 MNHEY and CDR2 SVGEGT. This CDR3 comprises 13 residues. CDR3 sequence (DNA): TGTGCCAGCAGTTACAGGGTGAACACTGAAGTTTTCTTT. Protein product: CASSYRVNTEVFF.

In nucleotides, the CDR3 is TGTGCCAGCAGCTTAGAGGGACTAGCGGGGGCTCGCTACGAGCAGTACTTC. This encodes CASSLEGLAGARYEQYF. The V gene is TRBV7-2, the J gene TRBJ2-4; 14 bases agree with TRBD2. The J call may not be correct, given that the DNA end is closer to TRBJ2-7. This CDR3 spans 17 amino acids. The germline CDR1 and CDR2 sequences are SGHTA and FQGNSA.

Note on this clonotype: One base separates it from a far larger clone, so it is likely a read error. V and J are TRBV4-2 and TRBJ1-1; no clear D. The CDR3 covers 11 residues. CDR1 is LGHNA and CDR2 is YNFKEQ in the germline V gene. The CDR3 bases are TGTGCCAACAGCCAGAACACTGAAGCTTTCTTT. Protein product: CANSQNTEAFF.

This clonotype was observed a handful of times. The genes are TRBV27 and TRBJ1-1; TRBD1 matches at 7 bases. Trimming at V came to 3 bases and at J to 7 bases, leaving 5 bases not matched to a gene. The CDR3 runs to 13 residues. CDR1 is MNHEY and CDR2 is SMNVEV in the germline V gene (reference sequence). The CDR3 DNA follows: TGTGCCAGCAGTTTCCTTCGGGACAGTGAAGCTTTCTTT. Protein product: CASSFLRDSEAFF.

The rearrangement uses TRBV24-1 and TRBJ1-2; 8 nucleotides agree with TRBD1. From germline, CDR1 is KGHDR and CDR2 SFDVKD. The CDR3 consists of 13 residues. With 7 bases clipped from V and 5 bases from J, the junction kept 5 bases outside the gene matches. The DNA for the CDR3 is TGTGCCACCAGACCCAGACAGGGGTATGGCTACACCTTC. Translation gives CATRPRQGYGYTF.

This clonotype was counted only a few times. This chain connects TRBV7-9 to TRBJ1-1; D might be TRBD1 (6 bases). V was pared by 6 bases and J by 2 bases, with 16 bases between. Per germline, CDR1 SEHNR and CDR2 FQNEAQ (reference sequence). The CDR3 totals 15 residues. The CDR3 loop reads CASRRERTENTEAFF. CDR3 DNA: TGTGCCAGCAGAAGAGAAAGGACAGAAAACACTGAAGCTTTCTTT.

The chain combines TRBV29-1 with TRBJ2-7, with 9 bases lining up with TRBD1. Per the germline V gene, CDR1 is SQVTM and CDR2 is ANQGSEA. After removal of 7 bases from V and 4 bases from J, the junction contained 5 bases not matched to a gene. The CDR3 runs 12 residues. In DNA form, the CDR3 reads TGCAGCGCCGGGACAGGGCGATACGAGCAGTACTTC. Translating it yields CSAGTGRYEQYF.

This clonotype was seen a handful of times. V gene TRBV28 combines with J gene TRBJ2-7; D gene ambiguous. V lost 7 bases, J lost 5 bases, and 12 bases lay in between. This CDR3 comprises 12 residues. Germline V gene data show CDR1 as MDHEN and CDR2 as SYDVKM. In DNA, the CDR3 is TGTGCCAGCATGCCTCGCGGCGACGAGCAGTACTTC. This encodes CASMPRGDEQYF. Together with reference TRBV28 and TRBJ2-7, the CDR3 gives the full variable domain: DVKVTQSSRYLVKRTGEKVFLECVQDMDHENMFWYRQDPGLGLRLIYFSYDVKMKEKGDIPEGYSVSREKKERFSLILESASTNQTSMYLCASMPRGDEQYFGPGTRLTVT.

The J gene is TRBJ1-1, the V gene TRBV5-1, with no clear D. Germline loops: CDR1 SGHRS, CDR2 YFSETQ. The V gene lost 7 bases and the J gene lost 4 bases, with 20 bases spanning the gap. The CDR3 spans 15 residues. The CDR3 nucleotides are TGCGCCAGCCTACTAATCAGCGGGGTGAGCACTGAAGCTTTCTTT. The encoded protein is CASLLISGVSTEAFF. Based on the CDR3 plus reference TRBV5-1 and TRBJ1-1, the full variable domain is KAGVTQTPRYLIKTRGQQVTLSCSPISGHRSVSWYQQTPGQGLQFLFEYFSETQRNKGNFPGRFSGRQFSNSRSEMNVSTLELGDSALYLCASLLISGVSTEAFFGQGTRLTVV.

The chain uses TRBV7-9 and TRBJ2-7, with TRBD1 identical over 9 bases. CDR1 SEHNR and CDR2 FQNEAQ come from the germline V gene (reference sequence). The V segment lost 5 bases and the J segment 5 bases; nucleotides outside the gene matches: 1. The CDR3 contains 12 residues. The CDR3 is CASSTGGNEQYF. CDR3 in DNA: TGTGCCAGCAGCACAGGGGGCAACGAGCAGTACTTC.

This clonotype was counted many times. The chain links TRBV7-2 to TRBJ2-5; D perhaps matches TRBD1 (5 bases). Germline CDR1 and CDR2: SGHTA and FQGNSA. The CDR3 runs to 15 residues. V gave up 2 bases and J gave up 4 bases, with 14 bases separating them. CDR3 nucleotide sequence: TGTGCCAGCAGCTTACAGGGCAGCCGGGTAGAGACCCAGTACTTC. Its translation: CASSLQGSRVETQYF.

The chain has TRBV4-3 and TRBJ1-1; 7 nucleotides match TRBD1. After removal of 1 base from V and 3 bases from J, the junction contained 8 bases not matched to a gene. CDR1 and CDR2 (germline): LGHNA, YSLEER. This CDR3 contains 16 residues. The CDR3 region has the DNA TGCGCCAGCAGCCAAGTCTACAGGGGTGAGGACACTGAAGCTTTCTTT. This encodes CASSQVYRGEDTEAFF.

This clonotype was detected only a few times. One end of the junction does not line up with germline, which may come from a read error. The J gene is TRBJ1-2, the V gene TRBV7-2; possible D gene TRBD1, 5 bases. CDR3 length equals 13 residues. The germline CDR1 and CDR2 sequences are SGHTA and FQGNSA. CDR3 nucleotide sequence: TGTGCCAGCAGCTTTGCAGGGAACTATGGCCACACCTTC. Translating it yields CASSFAGNYGHTF. Full variable domain (rest looked up from reference TRBV7-2 and TRBJ1-2): GAGVSQSPSNKVTEKGKDVELRCDPISGHTALYWYRQSLGQGLEFLIYFQGNSAPDKSGLPSDRFSAERTGGSVSTLTIQRTQQEDSAVYLCASSFAGNYGHTFGSGTRLTVV.

This clonotype was recorded a few times. This chain connects TRBV11-3 to TRBJ2-7, with 15 bases matching TRBD2. CDR3 length: 17 amino acids. Germline loops: CDR1 SGHNT, CDR2 YENEEA. V lost 1 base and J lost 5; bases outside the gene matches: 6. CDR3 sequence (DNA): TGTGCCAGCAGCTTAGTCCGGACTAGCGGGGGGGCCCACGAGCAGTACTTC. Protein: CASSLVRTSGGAHEQYF.

This chain connects TRBV28 to TRBJ2-3; D remains ambiguous. Germline V gene sequence: CDR1 MDHEN, CDR2 SYDVKM. The CDR3 loop spans 14 amino acids. Trimming removed 6 bases at V and 3 bases at J, with 13 bases between. Here the CDR3 reads CASRPRAGTDTQYF. For the CDR3, the DNA is TGTGCCAGCAGACCACGGGCTGGTACAGATACGCAGTATTTT.

V and J are TRBV10-3 and TRBJ2-5; D remains unclear. The end of the DNA fits TRBJ2-7 better, so the J call may be wrong. Per germline, CDR1 ENHRY and CDR2 SYGVKD. CDR3 length: 14 residues. DNA for the CDR3: TGTGCCATCAGTGAGTCAGGTGGCAGAAGCGAGCAGTACTTC. Its translation is CAISESGGRSEQYF.

This clonotype was detected only a few times. The chain joins TRBV6-2 or TRBV6-3 to TRBJ2-4, with 9 nucleotides matching TRBD2. The CDR3 sequence is 14 residues long. Losses at the gene ends were 2 bases for V and 7 bases for J; bases not matched to a gene: 3. Germline V CDR1 and CDR2: MNHEY, SVGEGT. This chain's CDR3 is CASSYGLAGNIQYF. The CDR3 coding sequence is TGTGCCAGCAGTTACGGGCTAGCGGGGAACATTCAGTACTTC.

J is TRBJ2-4 and V is TRBV20-1; tentatively, D is TRBD2 (7 bases). The CDR3 totals 14 residues. The germline CDR1 and CDR2 sequences are DFQATT and SNEGSKA (reference sequence). V dropped 6 bases and J dropped 7 bases, with 19 bases sitting between them. The CDR3 reads CSALTGAGGNIQYF. CDR3 coding DNA: TGCAGTGCCTTGACAGGTGCCGGGGGGAACATTCAGTACTTC.

The sample holds a few counts of this clonotype. The genes are TRBV4-2 and TRBJ2-1; 9 positions match TRBD2. V trimming: 1 base; J trimming: 4 bases; junction bases outside the gene matches: 14. This CDR3 is 19 amino acids long. Germline V gene lookup returns CDR1 LGHNA and CDR2 YNFKEQ. In DNA, the CDR3 is TGTGCCAGCAGCCAAGGCCCTAGCGGGGAATGGGTTAGTTACAATGAGCAGTTCTTC. Protein sequence: CASSQGPSGEWVSYNEQFF.

The rearrangement uses TRBV29-1 and TRBJ2-3; TRBD2 aligns across 8 bases. The CDR3 length is 14 residues. Germline V lookup: CDR1 SQVTM, CDR2 ANQGSEA. V shed 7 bases, J shed 5 bases, and the junction held 11 bases outside the gene matches. CDR3 bases: TGCAGCGCAGAGGCCGGGGGGGCTGGAGATACGCAGTATTTT. This encodes CSAEAGGAGDTQYF.